This T cell receptor (beta chain) stems from a study of radiation and T cells in renal cell carcinoma. About this clone: Antigen specificity is unknown.

General study findings and limits: In blood, top tumor clones expanded by 2 weeks, shrinking by 4.

Trimming removed 7 bases from V and 2 bases from J; junction bases left unmatched: 16. CDR1 is LNHDA and CDR2 is SQIVND in the germline V gene (reference sequence). This CDR3 is built from 18 residues. The assay was immunoSEQ multiplex PCR, and TCRdb's table has in-frame clones only and misses some. The table lists approximately 150,000 clones, about nine tenths of them singletons. Time point specified: baseline pretreatment blood. Treatment of the sample: 15 Gy SBRT to primary tumor, nephrectomy 4 weeks later. After SBRT, blood was collected at 2 and 4 weeks, plus baseline. This chain uses TRBV19 with TRBJ2-3; 9 bases match TRBD2. The specimen was blood, collected from a patient whose treatment included radiotherapy and nephrectomy. The sequence came from an older woman with renal cell carcinoma. The CDR3 DNA follows: TGTGCCAGTACTTCCGGGCGGCAGCGGGGGGAGTACACAGATACGCAGTATTTT. Translated, it gives CASTSGRQRGEYTDTQYF.